These 10 T cell receptor beta chains share one sample of origin, sequenced in a study of post-analysis software for immune sequencing data. Study conclusions and caveats: Patients had higher frequencies than controls of a handful of TRBV segments, including TRBV5-6, TRBV5-1 and TRBV20-1.

Unique-molecular-identifier-tagged TCR beta cDNA libraries were used. TCRdb re-called the PCR reads with MiXCR, one entry per CDR3 protein. The profile shows about 800,000 distinct CDR3 sequences, 30% of them singletons. These receptors lack a known antigen. Sequenced input: blood. These receptors were obtained from a girl between 5 and 17 years old with multiple sclerosis.

This clonotype was found a few times. The chain links TRBV20-1 to TRBJ2-1; TRBD2 matches 7 bases. Trimming at V came to 5 bases and at J to 0 bases, leaving 10 bases not matched to a gene. Germline lookup yields CDR1 DFQATT and CDR2 SNEGSKA (reference sequence). This CDR3 has 16 amino acids. The CDR3 DNA reads TGCAGTGCTCGAATACAGCGGGGTGTCTCCTACAATGAGCAGTTCTTC. Protein: CSARIQRGVSYNEQFF.

The chain employs TRBV20-1 and TRBJ1-1, with 8 bases identical to TRBD1. V trimming: 3 bases; J trimming: 6 bases; junction bases outside the gene matches: 6. This CDR3 has 13 amino acids. Germline V CDR1 and CDR2: DFQATT, SNEGSKA (reference sequence). The CDR3 loop reads CSARGQGAAEAFF. The CDR3 DNA reads TGCAGTGCTAGGGGCCAGGGGGCAGCTGAAGCTTTCTTT.

The chain recombines TRBV20-1 with TRBJ2-1; the match to TRBD2 covers 9 bases. The CDR3 sequence is 20 residues long. Germline V lookup: CDR1 DFQATT, CDR2 SNEGSKA (reference sequence). V shed 6 bases and J 8 bases; nucleotides not matched to a gene: 29. CDR3 sequence reads: CSALQGAPTSGNPLRDEQFF. The DNA for the CDR3 is TGCAGTGCCCTCCAGGGTGCGCCGACTAGCGGTAACCCGCTTAGGGATGAGCAGTTCTTC.

The chain carries TRBV5-1 and TRBJ1-4, with D hard to call. Germline V gene data show CDR1 as SGHRS and CDR2 as YFSETQ. This CDR3 spans 14 amino acids. V was clipped by 3 bases and J by 0 bases, with 6 bases between them. The CDR3 region is CASSSSATNEKLFF. The DNA of the CDR3 is TGCGCCAGCAGCTCAAGTGCAACTAATGAAAAACTGTTTTTT.

The chain is built from TRBV20-1 and TRBJ2-3, with TRBD1 as a possible D gene (5 bases). From germline, CDR1 is DFQATT and CDR2 SNEGSKA (reference sequence). The CDR3 is 13 amino acids. The V end was cut by 3 bases, the J end by 8 bases, with 15 bases between. The CDR3 is CSASLRVDGTQYF. The CDR3 DNA sequence: TGCAGTGCTAGTCTCAGGGTGGACGGTACGCAGTATTTT.

The chain recombines TRBV7-2 with TRBJ2-5; TRBD2 might be the D (5 bases). V was trimmed by 3 bases and J by 4 bases, leaving 15 bases between them. This CDR3 comprises 15 residues. Germline-derived CDR1 and CDR2 are SGHTA and FQGNSA. CDR3 DNA: TGTGCCAGCAGCTTGGGTAGCGAACTGGGAGAGACCCAGTACTTC. This gives the protein CASSLGSELGETQYF.

The table lists this clonotype with a count of one. The chain employs TRBV6-1 and TRBJ2-1, with 8 bases fitting TRBD2. The CDR3 loop spans 17 amino acids. From germline, CDR1 is MNHNS and CDR2 SASEGT. J lost 6 bases, V lost 5 bases, and 15 bases had no gene match. This CDR3 reads CASSRRAGTRLANEQFF. The CDR3 coding sequence is TGTGCCAGCAGTCGTCGCGCCGGGACTAGGCTGGCCAATGAGCAGTTCTTC.

The sample holds a few counts of this clonotype. CDR3 nucleotides: TGTGCCAGCAGCCCTGACCTTCCGGGAGCCACCTACGAGCAGTACTTC. Encoded protein: CASSPDLPGATYEQYF. V is TRBV7-2 and J is TRBJ2-7, with D possibly being TRBD2 (6 bases). Germline V gene sequence: CDR1 SGHTA, CDR2 FQGNSA. V lost 5 bases and J lost 2, with 19 bases in between. The CDR3 has 16 amino acids.

There are a few counts of this clonotype. The rearrangement uses TRBV20-1 and TRBJ2-1; the D is unclear. Germline CDR1 reads DFQATT; CDR2 reads SNEGSKA (reference sequence). V was cut by 2 bases and J by 8 bases, with 7 bases left in between. CDR3 length equals 11 residues. The CDR3 region has the DNA TGCAGTGCTAGAACGGTACATGAGCAGTTCTTC. This gives the protein CSARTVHEQFF.

This clonotype was counted a few times. The chain uses TRBV7-9 and TRBJ2-7, with a tentative D call TRBD1 (7 bases). Trimming took 6 bases from V and 3 from J, leaving 18 bases between them. CDR1 SEHNR and CDR2 FQNEAQ come from the germline V gene (reference sequence). The CDR3 length is 15 residues. CDR3 bases: TGTGCCAGCAGTCATACAGGGAGGACAGGCTACGAGCAGTACTTC. Amino acid sequence: CASSHTGRTGYEQYF.